This record concerns one T cell receptor (beta chain) sequence. The data originate from a study of blood T cell repertoires in COVID-19. Overall study context: Specimens from acute and convalescent COVID-19 originated in the United States, Italy and Spain.

This CDR3 is 19 amino acids long. Germline CDR1 reads GTSNPN; CDR2 reads SVGIG (reference sequence). The V and J ends lost 2 bases and 5 bases, in that order; junction bases with no gene match: 13. The assay was immunoSEQ multiplex PCR, and TCRdb's table has in-frame clones only and misses some. This table holds 150,000 to 200,000 clones, around 86% found once. Sequenced input: peripheral blood. J is TRBJ2-1 and V is TRBV30, with 15 bases lining up with TRBD2. This sequence originates from a man in his 70s who had recovered from COVID-19. CDR3 nucleotide sequence: TGTGCCTGGAGTTCCCAGGGACTAGCGGGAGGCCCACTTCACAATGAGCAGTTCTTC. Amino acid sequence: CAWSSQGLAGGPLHNEQFF.